This TCR beta chain was recovered during a study of cytomegalovirus exposure and HLA in healthy donors. V shed 3 bases and J 3 bases; nucleotides not matched to a gene: 4. CDR1 is SNHLY, CDR2 FYNNEI, per germline. CDR3 size: 15 residues. The PCR contained 60 Vbeta and 13 Jbeta primers. Sequencing was performed with immunoSEQ multiplex PCR; in TCRdb, only in-frame clones are kept and a portion is missing. Of 150,000 to 200,000 clones listed, around 84% are singletons. The clonotype was recovered from a woman between 40 and 50 years old in good health and CMV-seronegative. The sample comprised PBMCs. The J gene is TRBJ1-3, the V gene TRBV2; 8 bases fit TRBD1. The CDR3 loop is CASSDRTGFGNTIYF. Written as DNA, the CDR3 is TGTGCCAGCAGTGATAGGACAGGGTTTGGAAACACCATATATTTT. Looking up the rest from reference TRBV2 and TRBJ1-3 gives the full variable domain: EPEVTQTPSHQVTQMGQEVILRCVPISNHLYFYWYRQILGQKVEFLVSFYNNEISEKSEIFDDQFSVERPDGSNFTLKIRSTKLEDSAMYFCASSDRTGFGNTIYFGEGSWLTVV.